One and the same sample provided the 20 T cell receptor beta chains below, sequenced in a study of siplizumab effects on memory and regulatory T cells. Assay used: immunoSEQ multiplex PCR; TCRdb lists only in-frame clones, some missing. The sample includes fewer than 85,000 clones, approximately 95% of them seen just once. The sample comprised CD8+ T cells sorted from blood. The receptor set was obtained from a human donor in good health.

This chain links TRBV19 with TRBJ1-2; D uncertain. V was pared by 3 bases and J by 4 bases, with 9 bases between. Germline CDR1 and CDR2: LNHDA and SQIVND (reference sequence). The CDR3 extends over 13 amino acids. CDR3 sequence: CASSMPGPYGYTF. CDR3 sequence (DNA): TGTGCCAGTAGTATGCCAGGCCCCTATGGCTACACCTTC.

CDR3 nucleotide sequence: TGCAGCGTACCAAGAGGGACAGGGAAGACAGATACGCAGTATTTT. This codes for CSVPRGTGKTDTQYF. This rearrangement joins TRBV29-1 to TRBJ2-3; TRBD1 matches 9 bases. J lost 3 bases, V lost 6 bases, and 10 bases had no gene match. The CDR3 length is 15 residues. Germline V gene sequence: CDR1 SQVTM, CDR2 ANQGSEA.

The genes are TRBV7-9 and TRBJ2-1; no clear D gene. The CDR3 contains 12 residues. Germline-derived CDR1 and CDR2 are SEHNR and FQNEAQ (reference sequence). V lost 5 bases to trimming and J lost 10 bases, with 12 bases between them. The CDR3 loop is CASSPLGEEQFF. CDR3 nucleotide sequence: TGTGCCAGCAGCCCACTGGGTGAGGAGCAGTTCTTC.

The chain couples TRBV6-5 to TRBJ2-7, with 7 nucleotides matching TRBD2. Germline loops: CDR1 MNHEY, CDR2 SVGAGI. This CDR3 contains 14 residues. With V trimmed by 6 bases and J by 1 base, 6 bases remained unmatched. CDR3 in amino acids: CASSQRGVSYEQYF. CDR3 sequence (DNA): TGTGCCAGCAGCCAACGGGGGGTATCCTACGAGCAGTACTTC.

The chain couples TRBV7-9 to TRBJ2-1; TRBD2 matches at 7 bases. V was pared by 5 bases and J by 0 bases, with 10 bases of the junction left unmatched. The CDR3 is 17 amino acids. Germline V gene data show CDR1 as SEHNR and CDR2 as FQNEAQ (reference sequence). For the CDR3, the DNA is TGTGCCAGCAGCCCCCCCCCTAGCGGAAGCTCCTACAATGAGCAGTTCTTC. This translates into CASSPPPSGSSYNEQFF.

This chain links TRBV7-9 with TRBJ2-5; 8 positions agree with TRBD1. The CDR3 length is 15 residues. V lost 5 bases and J lost 6; bases outside the gene matches: 11. The germline gives CDR1 SEHNR, CDR2 FQNEAQ (reference sequence). The CDR3 DNA reads as TGTGCCAGCAGCGGAGCACAGGGGGAAGGGCAGACCCAGTACTTC. Translating it yields CASSGAQGEGQTQYF.

The chain carries TRBV28 and TRBJ1-5; possible D gene TRBD1, 5 bases. There are 16 residues in the CDR3. V lost 4 bases and J 5 bases, leaving 18 bases between the germline ends. The germline V gene has CDR1 MDHEN and CDR2 SYDVKM. The DNA of the CDR3 is TGTGCCAGCAGTTCCACCAAGGGGTACGGGGATCAGCCCCAGCATTTT. Protein product: CASSSTKGYGDQPQHF.

Remarks on this clone: The same CDR3 is also encoded by other DNA sequences in this sample. The V call is TRBV27, the J call TRBJ2-7, with D tentatively TRBD1 or TRBD2 (5 bases each). V lost 2 bases and J lost 6, with 5 bases in between. CDR3 length: 11 residues. Germline-derived CDR1 and CDR2 are MNHEY and SMNVEV (reference sequence). Here the CDR3 DNA reads TGTGCCAGCAGTTTAGGGGGCGAGCAGTACTTC. The encoded protein is CASSLGGEQYF.

The chain employs TRBV6-1 and TRBJ1-1; D unclear. Between the trimmed V and J ends, which lost 2 bases and 1 base, there was a span of 5 bases. Germline V lookup: CDR1 MNHNS, CDR2 SASEGT. The length of the CDR3 is 13 residues. CDR3 DNA: TGTGCCAGCAGTGAATACAAGAACACTGAAGCTTTCTTT. Translating gives CASSEYKNTEAFF.

This chain joins TRBV27 and TRBJ2-7; D may match TRBD1 or TRBD2 (5 bases each). V gave up 5 bases and J gave up 2 bases, with 13 bases separating them. Germline values: CDR1 MNHEY, CDR2 SMNVEV (reference sequence). The CDR3 is 14 residues long. DNA for the CDR3: TGTGCCAGCAGTGGCAGGGACGGAACCTACGAGCAGTACTTC. Protein sequence: CASSGRDGTYEQYF.

The sample holds one count of this clone. The chain joins TRBV19 to TRBJ1-3; D remains ambiguous. Trimming removed 3 bases from V and 0 bases from J, with 6 bases in between. This CDR3 contains 14 residues. Germline CDR1 and CDR2: LNHDA and SQIVND (reference sequence). CDR3 sequence reads: CASSMGISGNTIYF. CDR3 bases: TGTGCCAGTAGTATGGGGATCTCTGGAAACACCATATATTTT.

The genes are TRBV14 and TRBJ1-1; D remains ambiguous. The germline V gene has CDR1 SGHDN and CDR2 FVKESK. Trimming pared 1 base from V and 4 bases from J, leaving 13 bases between. The CDR3 has 15 residues. In nucleotides, the CDR3 is TGTGCCAGCAGCCAAGTATTAGGGCTAGGCACTGAAGCTTTCTTT. This gives the protein CASSQVLGLGTEAFF.

The J gene is TRBJ2-7, the V gene TRBV5-6; D possibly corresponds to TRBD1 (6 bases). V was clipped by 2 bases and J by 6 bases, with 9 bases between them. The CDR3 totals 12 residues. Germline values: CDR1 SGHDT, CDR2 YYEEEE. CDR3 in amino acids: CASSLGQSEQYF. CDR3 bases: TGTGCCAGCAGCTTAGGACAGTCCGAGCAGTACTTC.

The genes are TRBV5-6 and TRBJ2-7; TRBD1 matches at 7 bases. Per germline, CDR1 SGHDT and CDR2 YYEEEE. V trimming: 3 bases; J trimming: 2 bases; junction bases outside the gene matches: 5. The CDR3 is 14 residues long. The CDR3 sequence: CASSSGTVAYEQYF. In DNA form, the CDR3 reads TGTGCCAGCAGCTCTGGGACAGTTGCCTACGAGCAGTACTTC. Looking up the rest from reference TRBV5-6 and TRBJ2-7 gives the full variable domain: DAGVTQSPTHLIKTRGQQVTLRCSPKSGHDTVSWYQQALGQGPQFIFQYYEEEERQRGNFPDRFSGHQFPNYSSELNVNALLLGDSALYLCASSSGTVAYEQYFGPGTRLTVT.

In its sample, this clone was seen once. The V and J genes are TRBV7-9 and TRBJ2-7; 12 bases align to TRBD1. Germline V CDR1 and CDR2: SEHNR, FQNEAQ (reference sequence). Germline trimming cut 2 bases from V and 6 bases from J; bases unmatched to any gene: 5. The CDR3 extends over 15 amino acids. Here the CDR3 reads CASSLPGTGGVEQYF. CDR3 sequence (DNA): TGTGCCAGCAGCTTACCCGGGACAGGGGGCGTCGAGCAGTACTTC. Drawing the rest from reference TRBV7-9 and TRBJ2-7, the complete variable domain is DTGVSQNPRHKITKRGQNVTFRCDPISEHNRLYWYRQTLGQGPEFLTYFQNEAQLEKSRLLSDRFSAERPKGSFSTLEIQRTEQGDSAMYLCASSLPGTGGVEQYFGPGTRLTVT.

The chain links TRBV9 to TRBJ2-1, with D tentatively TRBD1 or TRBD2 (6 bases each). The CDR3 runs 17 residues. Germline loops: CDR1 SGDLS, CDR2 YYNGEE. Trimming cost V 1 base and J 1 base, with 15 bases left between them. CDR3 in amino acids: CASSVSGASSSYNEQFF. CDR3 coding DNA: TGTGCCAGCAGCGTATCGGGGGCAAGTTCTTCCTACAATGAGCAGTTCTTC.

The chain links TRBV27 to TRBJ2-3; a possible D gene is TRBD1 (6 bases). The V gene's germline CDR1 is MNHEY and CDR2 SMNVEV (reference sequence). The CDR3 is 13 amino acids. Trimming pared 5 bases from V and 4 bases from J, leaving 10 bases between. The CDR3 DNA is TGTGCCAGCAGTGAACAGGGCTCAGATACGCAGTATTTT. This sequence encodes CASSEQGSDTQYF.

This chain links TRBV16 with TRBJ1-4; D remains ambiguous. Germline V gene data show CDR1 as KGHSY and CDR2 as FQNENV. The CDR3 spans 15 residues. V was clipped by 0 bases and J by 8 bases, with 13 bases between them. CDR3 loop: CASSQSLGSWEKLFF. The CDR3 DNA is TGTGCCAGCAGCCAATCTCTGGGCAGTTGGGAAAAACTGTTTTTT.

J is TRBJ2-7 and V is TRBV27, with D possibly matching TRBD1 (5 bases). The CDR3 totals 14 residues. The germline V gene has CDR1 MNHEY and CDR2 SMNVEV (reference sequence). V was clipped by 6 bases and J by 3 bases, with 15 bases between them. The CDR3 reads CASRTGLGNYEQYF. The DNA of the CDR3 is TGTGCCAGCAGAACAGGTTTGGGGAACTACGAGCAGTACTTC.

In its sample, this clone was seen a few times. The rearrangement joins TRBV6-1 to TRBJ2-5; D uncertain. The germline V and J ends were trimmed by 4 bases and 1 base, with 19 bases remaining between them. Per germline, CDR1 MNHNS and CDR2 SASEGT. The CDR3 runs 17 residues. As DNA, the CDR3 is TGTGCCAGCAGTGCGAAACAACTTATTGGCGGCCAAGAGACCCAGTACTTC. It is translated as CASSAKQLIGGQETQYF.